The clone carrying this T cell receptor (beta chain) was seen a few times. These data originate in a study of somatic mutations in cytotoxic T cells in rheumatoid arthritis. Germline assignment: CDR1 SNHLY and CDR2 FYNNEI. V lost 6 bases, J lost 7 bases, and 4 bases stayed unmatched. The CDR3 is 14 amino acids. Data came from immunoSEQ multiplex PCR; TCRdb stores just in-frame clones and leaves some out. Of around 20,000 clones listed, roughly 65% are singletons. The sequencing input was CD8+ T cells sorted from blood. J is TRBJ1-6 and V is TRBV2, with 9 nucleotides matching TRBD1. The origin of this receptor is an adult with rheumatoid arthritis. The CDR3 loop reads CASRSGQGNSPLHF. DNA of the CDR3: TGTGCCAGCAGATCGGGACAGGGAAATTCACCCCTCCACTTT.